This note documents a single T cell receptor beta chain sequence. This sample stems from a study of neurological immune-mediated disorders. Using its own MiXCR run on the 5' RACE reads, TCRdb lists one record per CDR3 protein. The table has tens of thousands of distinct CDR3 sequences, about 8.9% seen once. Time point of the sample: longitudinal time-point 2. Sample: PBMCs. This clonotype was obtained from a young man in good health.

DNA for the CDR3: TGTGCCAGCAGTTACTCGATGTGGGAGAGCTCCTACAATGAGCAGTTCTTC. Translation gives CASSYSMWESSYNEQFF. The V gene is TRBV6-6, the J gene TRBJ2-1; D might be TRBD2 (5 bases). The V end was cut by 0 bases, the J end by 0 bases, with 12 bases between. In germline, CDR1 is MNHNY, CDR2 SVGAGI (reference sequence). This CDR3 is built from 17 residues.